The entry below gives a single T cell receptor (beta chain) sequence along with its context. Sequenced by immunoSEQ multiplex PCR; TCRdb stores in-frame clones only, minus some. The sample includes hundreds of thousands of clones, about nine tenths of them seen just once. Assignments of participants to cohorts depended upon their own reported clinical history. Cohort 3 recovery required two negative PCRs, clearance, or symptom resolution. This entry is derived from a study of blood T cell repertoires in COVID-19. Across the study: Both acute and convalescent COVID-19 samples were obtained from the United States, Italy and Spain. T cells, B-cell-depleted T cells, or PBMCs supplied cDNA or gDNA.

Specimen: PBMCs or T cells enriched from blood (not recorded which). The receptor's source is a woman aged 45-59 years who had recovered from COVID-19.

The CDR3, as DNA: TGTGCCAGTAAATCGGGGACAGGGGCGAGTAATTCACCCCTCCACTTT. Translation gives CASKSGTGASNSPLHF. The rearrangement uses TRBV27 and TRBJ1-6; 10 nucleotides match TRBD1. V trimming: 9 bases; J trimming: 6 bases; junction bases outside the gene matches: 11. Per the germline V gene, CDR1 is MNHEY and CDR2 is SMNVEV (reference sequence). CDR3 size: 16 residues.